Listed here is a single TCR beta chain. With V trimmed by 3 bases and J by 4 bases, 6 bases remained unmatched. Germline V gene sequence: CDR1 SQVTM, CDR2 ANQGSEA. The CDR3 is made up of 15 amino acids. In the original workflow: Nucleated cell counts were estimated from reference gene primer amplification. Assay: immunoSEQ multiplex PCR; the TCRdb copy retains only in-frame clones and omits some. The DNA was the basis for D and trimming; V, J and clone size are from that table. The table records 140,000 or so clones, about 80% of them present only once. These data belong to a study of blood T cell repertoires in COVID-19. In the study overall: There were acute and convalescent COVID-19 samples, and they came from the United States, Italy and Spain. The analysed material was cDNA or gDNA that came from T cells, B-cell-depleted T cells, or PBMCs.

This TCR was sampled from a human donor in a cohort sampled during active COVID-19. V and J are TRBV29-1 and TRBJ2-1; TRBD2 agrees at 10 bases. The sequenced material came from peripheral blood. The CDR3: CSVEWGLARYNEQFF. CDR3 nucleotides: TGCAGCGTTGAGTGGGGACTAGCGCGGTACAATGAGCAGTTCTTC.